Given below is one TCR beta chain in context. Its antigen is not known. This same CDR3 is encoded by further DNA sequences in the sample. The CDR3 runs to 12 residues. V gave up 2 bases and J gave up 3 bases, with 5 bases separating them. Germline V gene data show CDR1 as MNHEY and CDR2 as SVGAGI. The sample comes from a study of shared clonotypes between healthy human individuals. Findings and caveats of the study: Represented diversity (both genetic and exposure-history) was limited by the small number of donors. Clonotypes that were shared across a handful of donors made up approximately 5% of naive CD4 clonotypes.

CD8 cells regarded as naive lacked CD45RO, were positively chosen for CCR7, and omitted terminally differentiated effector memory CD45RA+ cells. Donors, without exception, were Caucasian adults residing in Nashville, Tennessee. Sequencing was performed with immunoSEQ multiplex PCR; in TCRdb, only in-frame clones are kept and a portion is missing. The data show millions of clones, about 92% seen once. This clonotype originated in a young man in good health. Some clones in this sample may be carry-over from other donors' samples. Sample: naive CD8+ T cells from PBMCs. The chain recombines TRBV6-5 with TRBJ2-7; D is unclear. For the CDR3, the DNA is TGTGCCAGCAGTTACGATAGCTACGAGCAGTACTTC. Its translation: CASSYDSYEQYF.